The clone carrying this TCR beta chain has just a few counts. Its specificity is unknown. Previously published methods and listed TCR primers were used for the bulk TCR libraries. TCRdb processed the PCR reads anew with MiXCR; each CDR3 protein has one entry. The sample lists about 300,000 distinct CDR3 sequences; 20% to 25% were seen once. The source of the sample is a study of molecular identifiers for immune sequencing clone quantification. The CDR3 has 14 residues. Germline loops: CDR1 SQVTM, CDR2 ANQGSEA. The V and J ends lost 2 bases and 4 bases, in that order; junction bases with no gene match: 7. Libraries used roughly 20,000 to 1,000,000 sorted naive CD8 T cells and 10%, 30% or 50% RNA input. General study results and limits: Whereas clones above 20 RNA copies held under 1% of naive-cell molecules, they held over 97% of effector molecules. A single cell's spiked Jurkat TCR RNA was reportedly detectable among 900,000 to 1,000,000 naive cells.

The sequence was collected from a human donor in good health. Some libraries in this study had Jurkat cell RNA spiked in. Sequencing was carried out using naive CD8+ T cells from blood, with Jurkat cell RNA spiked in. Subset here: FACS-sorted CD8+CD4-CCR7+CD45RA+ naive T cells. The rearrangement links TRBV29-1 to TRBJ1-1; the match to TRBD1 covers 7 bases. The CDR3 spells CSVESWRQGTEAFF. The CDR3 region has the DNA TGCAGCGTTGAAAGTTGGAGACAGGGCACTGAAGCTTTCTTT.